These T cell receptor beta chains were read from a single sample in a study of neoadjuvant anti-PD-1 for oral cavity cancer. Sequenced by immunoSEQ multiplex PCR; TCRdb stores in-frame clones only, minus some. This table holds about 12,000 clones, over 65% found once. The sample here was PBMCs, taken before nivolumab (anti-PD-1) treatment. These receptors all stem from a person aged 40-85 years with oral cavity squamous cell carcinoma. Both conserved end residues are part of each CDR3. D genes are given only for firm matches. Expanded clones get a size class; other rows say once, few or many, or leave the size out.

TRBJ2-7 TRBD1 . TRBV6-5 14 TGTGCCAGCACCTCGACAGGGGGAAGCTACGAGCAGTACTTC CASTSTGGSYEQYF
TRBJ2-5 . . TRBV5-6 14 TGTGCCAGCAGCTTATGGGGGGCAGGGGAGACCCAGTACTTC CASSLWGAGETQYF
TRBJ1-2 . . TRBV4-1 15 TGCGCCAGCAGCCAAGTCCAGGCCAGTAACTATGGCTACACCTTC CASSQVQASNYGYTF
TRBJ1-1 . few TRBV5-1 14 TGCGCCAGCAGCTTGGCCAGAGAGAACACTGAAGCTTTCTTT CASSLARENTEAFF
TRBJ2-7 TRBD1 once TRBV19 17 TGTGCCAGTACCAGAACTGCAGGGGGCGCGGACCTTATCGAGCAGTACTTC CASTRTAGGADLIEQYF
TRBJ2-1 TRBD2 . TRBV9 17 TGTGCCAGCAGCGTAGCTACGATGCGGGAGGGCTACAATGAGCAGTTCTTC CASSVATMREGYNEQFF
TRBJ2-1 . . TRBV19 14 TGTGCCAGTAGTATGCAGCGATACACTGGGGAGCAGTTCTTC CASSMQRYTGEQFF
TRBJ1-1 TRBD1 . TRBV19 16 TGTGCCAGTAGTCCCGGGACAGGGGGCTGGGACACTGAAGCTTTCTTT CASSPGTGGWDTEAFF
TRBJ1-4 . . TRBV18 15 TGTGCCAGCTCACCCGTTGGGGGGAAGGTTGAAAAACTGTTTTTT CASSPVGGKVEKLFF
TRBJ2-6 . . TRBV5-1 16 TGCGCCAGCAGCTTGGCACCCAGCTCTGGGGCCAACGTCCTGACTTTC CASSLAPSSGANVLTF
TRBJ2-5 TRBD2 . TRBV11-2 16 TGTGCCAGCAGCTCCGGGACTAGCGGGGGCGGGGTGACCCAGTACTTC CASSSGTSGGGVTQYF
TRBJ2-1 TRBD2 once TRBV5-6 16 TGTGCCAGCAGCTTTCTCGGGACTAGCAGCTACAATGAGCAGTTCTTC CASSFLGTSSYNEQFF
TRBJ2-1 TRBD2 few TRBV19 15 TGTGCCAGTAGTCCAGCGGGAGGGCCCTACAATGAGCAGTTCTTC CASSPAGGPYNEQFF
TRBJ1-1 . . TRBV10-3 16 TGTGCCATCAGTGAGTCAGGGCAGGCGGCGGAAAGGGGAGCTTTCTTT CAISESGQAAERGAFF
TRBJ1-4 TRBD1 . TRBV5-1 14 TGCGCCAGCAGACGGACAGGGGAGTGGGAAAAACTGTTTTTT CASRRTGEWEKLFF
TRBJ2-6 TRBD1 once TRBV29-1 17 TGCAGCGTCGTCACGGGTGGGACAGGGGCCGGGGCCAACGTCCTGACTTTC CSVVTGGTGAGANVLTF
TRBJ1-5 . . TRBV27 15 TGTGCCAGCAGAACGGCAGCAAACTCGAGGCAGCCCCAGCATTTT CASRTAANSRQPQHF
TRBJ2-1 TRBD1 . TRBV4-1 18 TGCGCCAGCAGCCAAGATTGGGCCCCAGGGGGAAAGAGGGATGAGCAGTTCTTC CASSQDWAPGGKRDEQFF
TRBJ2-2 . few TRBV12-5 15 TGTGCTAGTGCCTTACACGGAGCGGACACCGGGGAGCTGTTTTTT CASALHGADTGELFF
TRBJ2-5 TRBD2 . TRBV11-2 16 TGTGCCAGCAGCCGCGGGGGGGCCCTCCGGAAGGAGACCCAGTACTTC CASSRGGALRKETQYF
TRBJ2-3 . few TRBV19 15 TGTGCCAGTAGGCCGACCCTCCCCGGCACAGATACGCAGTATTTT CASRPTLPGTDTQYF
TRBJ2-7 . . TRBV5-1 14 TGCGCCAGCAGCTTGGAACAGGGTAAGCACGAGCAGTACTTC CASSLEQGKHEQYF
TRBJ1-1 . . TRBV2 13 TGTGCCAGCACTGGACGGATGAACACTGAAGCTTTCTTT CASTGRMNTEAFF
TRBJ1-5 TRBD1 . TRBV4-1 15 TGCGCCAGCAGCATACGGACAGGTTTGAATCAGCCCCAGCATTTT CASSIRTGLNQPQHF
TRBJ1-6 . . TRBV5-5 16 TGTGCCAGCAGCTTGTACTCCAGCTCCTATAATTCACCCCTCCACTTT CASSLYSSSYNSPLHF
TRBJ2-1 . . TRBV14 15 TGTGCCAGCAGCCAAGCGGCGGGGGCGAACAATGAGCAGTTCTTC CASSQAAGANNEQFF